This T cell receptor beta chain was identified during a study of T-cell memory formation after mild COVID-19. A single record per CDR3 protein comes from TCRdb applying MiXCR to the 5' RACE reads. The table includes about 57,000 distinct CDR3 sequences, more than 10% detected once. Study-level points and caveats: Contracting CD8+ clones were enriched in EMRA, CD4+ mainly in CM and EM.

The CDR3 contains 15 residues. Germline loops: CDR1 ENHRY, CDR2 SYGVKD. With 10 bases clipped from V and 2 bases from J, the junction kept 11 bases outside the gene matches. A few counts support this clonotype. Its antigen is not identified. The chain recombines TRBV10-3 with TRBJ2-3, with 8 bases aligning to TRBD2. This sequence was found in a man in his late teens or twenties who had mild COVID-19 (a few samples of this study predate the infection). Cell type and time point are not known. Sequences were obtained from PBMCs or a T cell subset sorted from them (not recorded which). This chain's CDR3 is CATERSGGLTDTQYF. The DNA for the CDR3 is TGTGCCACCGAGAGGAGCGGGGGCCTCACAGATACGCAGTATTTT.